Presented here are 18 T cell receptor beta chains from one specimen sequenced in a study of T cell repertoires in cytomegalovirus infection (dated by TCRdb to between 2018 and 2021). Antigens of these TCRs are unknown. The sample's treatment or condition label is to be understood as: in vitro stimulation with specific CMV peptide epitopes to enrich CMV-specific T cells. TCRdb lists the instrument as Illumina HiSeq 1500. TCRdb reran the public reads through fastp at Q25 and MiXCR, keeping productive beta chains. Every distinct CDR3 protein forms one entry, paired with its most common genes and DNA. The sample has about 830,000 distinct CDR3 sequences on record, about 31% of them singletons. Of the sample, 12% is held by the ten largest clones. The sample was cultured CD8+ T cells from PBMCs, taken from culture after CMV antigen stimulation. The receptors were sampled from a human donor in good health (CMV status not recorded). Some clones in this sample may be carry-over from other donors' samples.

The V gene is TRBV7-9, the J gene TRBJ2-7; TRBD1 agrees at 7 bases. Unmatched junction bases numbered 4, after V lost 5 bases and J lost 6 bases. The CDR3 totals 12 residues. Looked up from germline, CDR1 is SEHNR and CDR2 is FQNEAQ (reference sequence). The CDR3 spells CASSQGGPEQYF. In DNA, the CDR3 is TGTGCCAGCAGCCAAGGGGGCCCCGAGCAGTACTTC.

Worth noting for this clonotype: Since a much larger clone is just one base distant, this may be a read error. In DNA, the CDR3 is TGTGCCAGCGGGATAGCGGGGGGCACAGATACGCAGTATTTT. Its translation: CASGIAGGTDTQYF. The J gene is TRBJ2-3, the V gene TRBV12-3 or TRBV12-4; 9 nucleotides match TRBD2. The CDR3 loop spans 14 amino acids. V gave up 8 bases and J gave up 1 base; unmatched junction bases: 4.

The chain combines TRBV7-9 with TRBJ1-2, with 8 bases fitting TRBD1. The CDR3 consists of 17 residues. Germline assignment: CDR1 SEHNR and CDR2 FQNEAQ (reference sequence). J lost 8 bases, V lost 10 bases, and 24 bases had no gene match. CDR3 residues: CATDTYLQGDIASGYTF. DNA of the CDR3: TGTGCCACCGATACCTACCTACAGGGGGACATAGCCTCGGGCTACACCTTC.

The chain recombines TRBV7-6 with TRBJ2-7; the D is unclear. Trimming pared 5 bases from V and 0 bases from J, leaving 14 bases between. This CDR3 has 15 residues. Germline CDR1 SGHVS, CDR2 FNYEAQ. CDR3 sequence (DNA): TGTGCCAGCAGCCCGTCGCCTTATCCCTCCTACGAGCAGTACTTC. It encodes CASSPSPYPSYEQYF. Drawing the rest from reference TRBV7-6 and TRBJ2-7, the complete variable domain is GAGVSQSPRYKVTKRGQDVALRCDPISGHVSLYWYRQALGQGPEFLTYFNYEAQQDKSGLPNDRFSAERPEGSISTLTIQRTEQRDSAMYRCASSPSPYPSYEQYFGPGTRLTVT.

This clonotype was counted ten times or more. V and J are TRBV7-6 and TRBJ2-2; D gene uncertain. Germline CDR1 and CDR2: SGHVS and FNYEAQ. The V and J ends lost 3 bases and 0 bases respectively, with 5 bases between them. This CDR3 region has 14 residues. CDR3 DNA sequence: TGTGCCAGCAGCTTGGCACCGAACACCGGGGAGCTGTTTTTT. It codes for CASSLAPNTGELFF.

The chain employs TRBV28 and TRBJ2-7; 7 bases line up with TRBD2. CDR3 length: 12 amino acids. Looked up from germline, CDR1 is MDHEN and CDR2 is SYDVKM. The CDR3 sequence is CAGSPSGYEQYV. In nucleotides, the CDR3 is TGTGCCGGCAGTCCTAGCGGCTACGAGCAGTACGTC.

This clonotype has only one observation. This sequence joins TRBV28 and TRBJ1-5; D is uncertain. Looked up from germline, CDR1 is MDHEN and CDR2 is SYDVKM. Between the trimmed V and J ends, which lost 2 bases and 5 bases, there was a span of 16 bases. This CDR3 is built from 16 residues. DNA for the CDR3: TGTGCCAGCAGTTTAGTCGGCGGCAGGTCAGATCAGCCCCAGCATTTT. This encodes CASSLVGGRSDQPQHF.

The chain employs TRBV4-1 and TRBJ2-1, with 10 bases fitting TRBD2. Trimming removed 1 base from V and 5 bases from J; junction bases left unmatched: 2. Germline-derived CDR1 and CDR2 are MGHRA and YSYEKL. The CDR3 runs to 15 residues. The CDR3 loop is CASSQALAGDNEQFF. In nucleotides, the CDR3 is TGCGCCAGCAGCCAAGCTCTAGCGGGGGACAATGAGCAGTTCTTC.

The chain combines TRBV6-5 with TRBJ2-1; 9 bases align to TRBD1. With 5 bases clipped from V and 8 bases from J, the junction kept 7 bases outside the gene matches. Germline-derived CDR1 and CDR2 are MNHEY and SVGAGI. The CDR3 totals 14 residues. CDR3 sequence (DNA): TGTGCCAGCAGTCGTGGACAGGGGAGGTATGAGCAGTTCTTC. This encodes CASSRGQGRYEQFF.

This chain's CDR3 is CASSAGQTVINQPQHF. The CDR3 nucleotides read TGTGCCAGTAGTGCCGGACAAACGGTTATAAATCAGCCCCAGCATTTT. The J gene is TRBJ1-5, the V gene TRBV19; perhaps TRBD1 as D (5 bases). The germline gives CDR1 LNHDA, CDR2 SQIVND (reference sequence). Trimming shortened V by 5 bases and J by 4 bases, and 18 bases separated the two germline ends. There are 16 residues in the CDR3.

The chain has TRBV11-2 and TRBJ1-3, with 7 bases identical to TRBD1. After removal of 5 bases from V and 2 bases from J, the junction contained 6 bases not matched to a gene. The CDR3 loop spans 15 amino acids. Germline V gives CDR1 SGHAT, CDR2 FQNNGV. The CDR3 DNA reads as TGTGCCAGCAGCCCTGACAGGGTTCCTGGAAACACCATATATTTT. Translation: CASSPDRVPGNTIYF.

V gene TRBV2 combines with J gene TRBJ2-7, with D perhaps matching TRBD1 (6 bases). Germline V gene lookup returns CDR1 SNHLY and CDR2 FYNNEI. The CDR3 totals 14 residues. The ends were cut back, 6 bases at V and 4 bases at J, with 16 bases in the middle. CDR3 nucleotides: TGTGCCAGCAGAATCCCCAGGGGCGAGTACGAGCAGTACTTC. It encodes CASRIPRGEYEQYF.

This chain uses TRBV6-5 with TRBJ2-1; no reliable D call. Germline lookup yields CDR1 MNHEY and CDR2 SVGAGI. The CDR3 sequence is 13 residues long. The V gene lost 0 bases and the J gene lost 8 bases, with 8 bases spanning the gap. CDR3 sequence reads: CASSYSRRYEQFF. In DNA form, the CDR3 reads TGTGCCAGCAGTTACTCACGAAGGTATGAGCAGTTCTTC.

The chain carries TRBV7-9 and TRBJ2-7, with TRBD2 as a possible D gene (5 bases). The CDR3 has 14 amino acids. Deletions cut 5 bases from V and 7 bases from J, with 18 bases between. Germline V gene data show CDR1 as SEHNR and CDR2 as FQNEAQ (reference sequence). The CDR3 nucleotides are TGTGCCAGCAGCCGGGAAGACGCTTTTGGAGAGCAGTACGTC. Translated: CASSREDAFGEQYV.

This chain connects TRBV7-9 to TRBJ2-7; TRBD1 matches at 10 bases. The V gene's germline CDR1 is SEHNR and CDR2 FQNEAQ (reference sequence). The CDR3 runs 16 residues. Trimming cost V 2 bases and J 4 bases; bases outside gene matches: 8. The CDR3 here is CASSLMTGGSGYEQYF. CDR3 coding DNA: TGTGCCAGCAGCTTAATGACAGGGGGCAGTGGTTACGAGCAGTACTTC.

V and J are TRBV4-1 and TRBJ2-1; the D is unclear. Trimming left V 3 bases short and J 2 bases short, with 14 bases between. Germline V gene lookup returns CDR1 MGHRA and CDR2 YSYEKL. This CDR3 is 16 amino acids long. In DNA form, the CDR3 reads TGCGCCAGCAGCCAGAACCTAGACACAGCCTACAATGAGCAGTTCTTC. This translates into CASSQNLDTAYNEQFF.

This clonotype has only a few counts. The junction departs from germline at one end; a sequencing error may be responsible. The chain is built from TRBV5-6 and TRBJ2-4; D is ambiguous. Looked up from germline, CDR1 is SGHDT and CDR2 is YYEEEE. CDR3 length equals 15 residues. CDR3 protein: CASTLGTLGIDIQYF. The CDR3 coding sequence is TGTGCCAGCACCTTGGGAACTCTTGGGATTGACATTCAGTACTTC.

The chain's CDR3 is CASSPPGYEKLFF. The CDR3 DNA follows: TGCGCCAGCAGCCCACCGGGATATGAAAAACTGTTTTTT. The rearrangement links TRBV4-1 to TRBJ1-4; no clear D. Germline V CDR1 and CDR2: MGHRA, YSYEKL. V was trimmed by 4 bases and J by 6 bases, leaving 9 bases between them. CDR3 length: 13 amino acids.